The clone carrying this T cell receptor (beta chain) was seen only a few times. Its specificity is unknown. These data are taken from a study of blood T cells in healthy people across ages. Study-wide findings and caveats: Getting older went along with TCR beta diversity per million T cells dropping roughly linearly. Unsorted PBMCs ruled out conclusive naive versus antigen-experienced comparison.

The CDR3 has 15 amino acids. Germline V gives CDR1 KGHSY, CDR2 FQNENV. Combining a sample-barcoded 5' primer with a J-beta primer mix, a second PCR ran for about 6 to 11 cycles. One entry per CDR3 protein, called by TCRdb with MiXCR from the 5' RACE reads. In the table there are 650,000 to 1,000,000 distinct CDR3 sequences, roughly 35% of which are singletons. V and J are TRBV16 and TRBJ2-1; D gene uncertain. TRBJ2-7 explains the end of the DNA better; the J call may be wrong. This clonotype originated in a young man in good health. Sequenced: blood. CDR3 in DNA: TGTGCCAGCAGCCAACAACCATCAGGCTACAATGAGCAGTACTTC. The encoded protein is CASSQQPSGYNEQYF.